This TCR beta chain was observed in a study of T cell responses to AZD1222 COVID-19 vaccine. In regard to this clone: The target antigen is unknown.

Study-level points and caveats: Spike-specific TCRs gained breadth and depth after people received two AZD1222 doses.

Only in-frame clones appear in the TCRdb table, and some are missing; sequencing was by immunoSEQ multiplex PCR. This table has 130,000 or so clones, 93% appearing once. V was trimmed by 6 bases and J by 5 bases, leaving 13 bases between them. The CDR3 totals 14 residues. The germline gives CDR1 MNHNY, CDR2 SVGAGI (reference sequence). This clonotype originated in an adult in good health. Material: peripheral blood, obtained on day 0 of AZD1222 vaccination. The chain joins TRBV6-6 to TRBJ1-4; no firm D call. The CDR3 reads CASRRHPINEKLFF. Written as DNA, the CDR3 is TGTGCCAGCAGACGCCATCCTATAAATGAAAAACTGTTTTTT.